This T cell receptor beta chain emerged from a study of shared clonotypes between healthy human individuals. TCRdb's table, derived via immunoSEQ multiplex PCR, lists solely in-frame clones and lacks some. The sample carries millions of clones, approximately 94% recorded once. Terminally differentiated effector memory CD45RA+ cells were left out of the naive CD8 fraction, which was CD45RO-negative and positively selected for CCR7. This clone was seen just once. V lost 5 bases and J lost 1; bases outside the gene matches: 2. CDR1 and CDR2 (germline): PRHDT, FYEKMQ (reference sequence). The CDR3 totals 13 residues.

The J gene is TRBJ2-7, the V gene TRBV13, with 7 bases that match TRBD1. The sequence was collected from a man between 18 and 29 years old in good health. Some clones in this sample may be carry-over from other donors' samples. The sample comprised naive CD8+ T cells from PBMCs. DNA of the CDR3: TGTGCCAGCAGCCCGACAGGGTCCTACGAGCAGTACTTC. It codes for CASSPTGSYEQYF.